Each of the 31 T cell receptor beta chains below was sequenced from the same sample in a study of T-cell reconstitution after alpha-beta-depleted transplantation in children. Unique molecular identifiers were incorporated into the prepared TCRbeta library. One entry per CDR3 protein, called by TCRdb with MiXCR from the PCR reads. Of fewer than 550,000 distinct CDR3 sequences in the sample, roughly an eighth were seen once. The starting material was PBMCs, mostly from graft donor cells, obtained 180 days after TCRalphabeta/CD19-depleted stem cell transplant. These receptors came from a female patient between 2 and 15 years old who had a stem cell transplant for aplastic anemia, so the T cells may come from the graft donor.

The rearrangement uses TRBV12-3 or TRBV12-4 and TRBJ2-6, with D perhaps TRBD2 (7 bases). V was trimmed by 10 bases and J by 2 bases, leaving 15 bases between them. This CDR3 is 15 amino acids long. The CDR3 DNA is TGTGCCACGACTTTGGGGGGGCCTGGGGCCAACGTCCTGACTTTC. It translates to CATTLGGPGANVLTF.

The CDR3 DNA reads TGTGCCAGCAGCTTAGAAGCCCAGCGGGAGAACCAAGAGACCCAGTACTTC. It codes for CASSLEAQRENQETQYF. The chain employs TRBV7-6 and TRBJ2-5; 8 bases match TRBD2. The germline gives CDR1 SGHVS, CDR2 FNYEAQ. After removal of 1 base from V and 0 bases from J, the junction contained 7 bases not matched to a gene. This CDR3 contains 17 residues.

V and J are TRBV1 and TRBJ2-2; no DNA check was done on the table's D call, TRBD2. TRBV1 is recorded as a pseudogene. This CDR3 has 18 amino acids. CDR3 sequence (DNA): TGCACCAGCAGCCAAGAACGGGACTCCCGAAAGTACACCGGGGAGCTGTTTTTT. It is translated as CTSSQERDSRKYTGELFF.

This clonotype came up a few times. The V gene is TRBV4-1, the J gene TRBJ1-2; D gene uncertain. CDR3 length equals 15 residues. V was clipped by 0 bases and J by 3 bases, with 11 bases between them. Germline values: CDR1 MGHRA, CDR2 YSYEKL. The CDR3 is CASSQDSYPDYGYTF. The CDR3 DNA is TGCGCCAGCAGCCAAGATAGTTACCCGGACTATGGCTACACCTTC.

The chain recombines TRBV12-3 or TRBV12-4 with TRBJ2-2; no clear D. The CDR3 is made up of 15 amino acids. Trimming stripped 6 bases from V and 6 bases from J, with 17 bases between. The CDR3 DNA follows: TGTGCCAGCAGCTCTACCGTGAACGGTGCCGGGGAGCTGTTTTTT. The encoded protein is CASSSTVNGAGELFF.

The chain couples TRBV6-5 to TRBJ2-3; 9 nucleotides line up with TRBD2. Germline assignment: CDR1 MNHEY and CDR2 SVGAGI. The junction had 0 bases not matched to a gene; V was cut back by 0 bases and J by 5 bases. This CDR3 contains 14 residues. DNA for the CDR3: TGTGCCAGCAGTTACTCTAGCGGGAGAGATACGCAGTATTTT. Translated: CASSYSSGRDTQYF.

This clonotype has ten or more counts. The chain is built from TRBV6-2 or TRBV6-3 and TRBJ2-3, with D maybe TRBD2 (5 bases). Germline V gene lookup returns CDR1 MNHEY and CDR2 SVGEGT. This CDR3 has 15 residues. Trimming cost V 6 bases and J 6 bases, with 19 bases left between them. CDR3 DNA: TGTGCCAGCAGCCCATCTAGCCCCACATCGGATACGCAGTATTTT. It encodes CASSPSSPTSDTQYF.

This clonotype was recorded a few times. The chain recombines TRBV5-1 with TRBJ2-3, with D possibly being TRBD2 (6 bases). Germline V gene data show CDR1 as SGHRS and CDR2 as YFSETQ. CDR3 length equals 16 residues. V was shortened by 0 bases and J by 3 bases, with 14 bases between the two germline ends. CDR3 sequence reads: CASSLEPSAGTDTQYF. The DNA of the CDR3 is TGCGCCAGCAGCTTGGAGCCTAGCGCGGGGACAGATACGCAGTATTTT.

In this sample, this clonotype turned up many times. Here the CDR3 reads CASRPGLNTEAFF. In nucleotides, the CDR3 is TGTGCCAGCAGGCCAGGGTTGAACACTGAAGCTTTCTTT. The J gene is TRBJ1-1, the V gene TRBV12-3 or TRBV12-4; weak D call: TRBD1 (5 bases). Between the trimmed V and J ends, which lost 6 bases and 0 bases, there was a span of 8 bases. The CDR3 covers 13 residues.

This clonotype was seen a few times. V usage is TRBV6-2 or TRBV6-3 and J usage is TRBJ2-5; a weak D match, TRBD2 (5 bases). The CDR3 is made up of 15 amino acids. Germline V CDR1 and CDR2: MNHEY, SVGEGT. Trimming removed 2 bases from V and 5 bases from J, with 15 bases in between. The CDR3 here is CASSYRTTSGETQYF. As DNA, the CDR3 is TGTGCCAGCAGTTACAGGACGACCAGCGGTGAGACCCAGTACTTC.

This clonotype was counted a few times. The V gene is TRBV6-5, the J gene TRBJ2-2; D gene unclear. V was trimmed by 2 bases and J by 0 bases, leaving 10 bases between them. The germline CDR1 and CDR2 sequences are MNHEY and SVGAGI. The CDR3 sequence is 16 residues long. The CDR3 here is CASSYLSVPNTGELFF. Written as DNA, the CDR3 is TGTGCCAGCAGTTACCTCTCGGTCCCGAACACCGGGGAGCTGTTTTTT.

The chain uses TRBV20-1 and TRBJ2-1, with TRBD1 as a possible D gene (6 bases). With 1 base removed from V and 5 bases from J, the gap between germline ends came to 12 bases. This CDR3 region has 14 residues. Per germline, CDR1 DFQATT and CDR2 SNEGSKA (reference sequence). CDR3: CSARAGTHNNEQFF. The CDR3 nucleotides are TGCAGTGCTAGAGCTGGGACACACAACAATGAGCAGTTCTTC.

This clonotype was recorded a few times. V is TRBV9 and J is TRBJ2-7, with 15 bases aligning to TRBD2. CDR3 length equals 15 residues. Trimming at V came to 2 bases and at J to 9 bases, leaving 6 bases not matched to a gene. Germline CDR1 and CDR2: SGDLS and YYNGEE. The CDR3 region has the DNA TGTGCCAGCAGCGTGGGACTAGCGGGAGGATCAGGGCAGTACTTC. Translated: CASSVGLAGGSGQYF.

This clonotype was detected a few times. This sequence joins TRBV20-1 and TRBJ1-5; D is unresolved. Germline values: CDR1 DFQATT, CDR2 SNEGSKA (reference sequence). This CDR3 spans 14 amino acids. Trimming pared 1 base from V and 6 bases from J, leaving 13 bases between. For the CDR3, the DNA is TGCAGTGCTAGAGCTGGGGTTGTGGGTCAGCCCCAGCATTTT. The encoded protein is CSARAGVVGQPQHF.

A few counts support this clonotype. CDR3: CASSPLGAGTGELFF. CDR3 DNA sequence: TGTGCCAGCAGCCCCCTTGGGGCCGGCACCGGGGAGCTGTTTTTT. The chain has TRBV4-2 and TRBJ2-2; possible D gene TRBD1, 5 bases. V was trimmed by 4 bases and J by 4 bases, leaving 13 bases between them. The CDR3 covers 15 residues. CDR1 is LGHNA, CDR2 YNFKEQ, per germline.

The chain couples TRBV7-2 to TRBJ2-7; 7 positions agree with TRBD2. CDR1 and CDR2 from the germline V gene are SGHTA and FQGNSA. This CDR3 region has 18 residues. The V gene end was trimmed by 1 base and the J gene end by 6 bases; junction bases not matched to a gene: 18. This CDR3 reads CASSLGPIVGRPGGEQYV. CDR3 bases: TGTGCCAGCAGCTTAGGGCCCATTGTCGGGAGGCCGGGGGGCGAGCAGTACGTC.

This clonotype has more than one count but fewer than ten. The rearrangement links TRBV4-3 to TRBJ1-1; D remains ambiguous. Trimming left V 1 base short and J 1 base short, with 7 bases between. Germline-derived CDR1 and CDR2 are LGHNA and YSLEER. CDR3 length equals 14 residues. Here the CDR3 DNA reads TGCGCCAGCAGCCAAGTCCCAAAGAACACTGAAGCTTTCTTT. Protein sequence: CASSQVPKNTEAFF.

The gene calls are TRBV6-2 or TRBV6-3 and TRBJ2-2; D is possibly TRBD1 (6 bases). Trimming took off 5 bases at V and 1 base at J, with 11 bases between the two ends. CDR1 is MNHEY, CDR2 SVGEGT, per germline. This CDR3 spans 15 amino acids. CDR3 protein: CASSGGHWNTGELFF. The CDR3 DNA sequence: TGTGCCAGCAGTGGGGGACACTGGAACACCGGGGAGCTGTTTTTT.

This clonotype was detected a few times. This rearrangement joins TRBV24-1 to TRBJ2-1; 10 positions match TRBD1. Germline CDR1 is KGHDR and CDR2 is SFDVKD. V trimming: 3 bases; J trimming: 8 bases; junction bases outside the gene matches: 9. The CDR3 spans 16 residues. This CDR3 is CATSDPGQGRSDEQFF. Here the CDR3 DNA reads TGTGCCACCAGTGATCCGGGACAGGGGAGGTCCGATGAGCAGTTCTTC.

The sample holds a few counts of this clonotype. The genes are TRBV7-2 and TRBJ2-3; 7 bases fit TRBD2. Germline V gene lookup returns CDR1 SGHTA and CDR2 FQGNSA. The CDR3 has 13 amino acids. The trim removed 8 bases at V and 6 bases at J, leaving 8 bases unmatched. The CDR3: CASGGGTSDTQYF. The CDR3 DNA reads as TGTGCCAGCGGGGGGGGGACCTCCGATACGCAGTATTTT.

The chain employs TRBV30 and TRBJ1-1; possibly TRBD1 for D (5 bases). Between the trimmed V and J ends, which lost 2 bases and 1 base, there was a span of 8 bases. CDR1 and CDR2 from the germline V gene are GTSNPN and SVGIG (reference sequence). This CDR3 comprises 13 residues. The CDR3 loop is CAWSWGGNTEAFF. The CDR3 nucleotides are TGTGCCTGGAGTTGGGGGGGGAACACTGAAGCTTTCTTT.

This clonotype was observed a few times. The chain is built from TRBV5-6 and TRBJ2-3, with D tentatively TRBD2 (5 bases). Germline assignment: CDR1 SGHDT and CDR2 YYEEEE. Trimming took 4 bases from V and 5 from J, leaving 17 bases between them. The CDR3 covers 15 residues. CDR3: CASSLRLSGGDTQYF. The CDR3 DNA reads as TGTGCCAGCAGCCTGCGTCTCTCTGGAGGAGATACGCAGTATTTT.

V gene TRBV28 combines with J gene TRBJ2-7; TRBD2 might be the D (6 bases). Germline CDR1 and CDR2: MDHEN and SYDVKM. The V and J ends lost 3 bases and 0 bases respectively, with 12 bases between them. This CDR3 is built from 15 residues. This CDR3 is CASSLGGLASYEQYF. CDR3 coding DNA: TGTGCCAGCAGTTTGGGAGGTCTAGCCTCCTACGAGCAGTACTTC.

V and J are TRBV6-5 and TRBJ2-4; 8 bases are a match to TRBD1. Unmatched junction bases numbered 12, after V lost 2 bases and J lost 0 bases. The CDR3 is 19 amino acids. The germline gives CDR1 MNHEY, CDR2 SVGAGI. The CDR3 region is CASSYHDRDRKIAKNIQYF. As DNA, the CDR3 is TGTGCCAGCAGTTACCATGACCGGGACAGGAAAATAGCCAAAAACATTCAGTACTTC.

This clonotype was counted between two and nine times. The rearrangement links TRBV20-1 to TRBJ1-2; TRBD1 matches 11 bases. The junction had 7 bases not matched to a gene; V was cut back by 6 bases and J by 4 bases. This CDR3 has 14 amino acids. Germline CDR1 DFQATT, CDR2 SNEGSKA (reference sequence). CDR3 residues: CSAGQGAQGYGYTF. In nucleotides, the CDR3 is TGCAGTGCCGGACAGGGGGCGCAGGGCTATGGCTACACCTTC.

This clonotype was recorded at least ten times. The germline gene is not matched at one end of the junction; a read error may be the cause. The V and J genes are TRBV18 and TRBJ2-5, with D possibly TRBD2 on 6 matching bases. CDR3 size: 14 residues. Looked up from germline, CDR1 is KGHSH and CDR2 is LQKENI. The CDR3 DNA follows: TGCGCCAGCAGCCCCCGGGACTCCCAAGAGACCCAGTACTTC. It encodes CASSPRDSQETQYF. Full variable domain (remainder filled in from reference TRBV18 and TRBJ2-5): NAGVMQNPRHLVRRRGQEARLRCSPMKGHSHVYWYRQLPEEGLKFMVYLQKENIIDESGMPKERFSAEFPKEGPSILRIQQVVRGDSAAYFCASSPRDSQETQYFGPGTRLLVL.

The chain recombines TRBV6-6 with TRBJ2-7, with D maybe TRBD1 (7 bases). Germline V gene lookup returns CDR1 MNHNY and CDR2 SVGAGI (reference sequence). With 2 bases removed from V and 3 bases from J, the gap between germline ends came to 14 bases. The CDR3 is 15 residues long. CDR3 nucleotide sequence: TGTGCCAGCAGTTACCAGGGGGGTAGCGTCTACGAGCAGTACTTC. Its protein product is CASSYQGGSVYEQYF.

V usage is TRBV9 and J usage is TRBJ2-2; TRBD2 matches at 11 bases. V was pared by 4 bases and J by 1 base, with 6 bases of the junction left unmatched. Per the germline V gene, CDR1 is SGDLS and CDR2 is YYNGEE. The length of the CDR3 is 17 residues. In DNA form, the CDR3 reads TGTGCCAGCAGCCCCCGACTAGCGGGATTGAACACCGGGGAGCTGTTTTTT. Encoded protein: CASSPRLAGLNTGELFF.

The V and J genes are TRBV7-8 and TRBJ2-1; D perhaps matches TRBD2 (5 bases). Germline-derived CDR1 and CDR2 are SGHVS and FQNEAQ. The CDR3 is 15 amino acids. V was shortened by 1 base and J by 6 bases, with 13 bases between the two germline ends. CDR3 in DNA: TGTGCCAGCAGCTTAGTGGAACTAGGTCTCAATGAGCAGTTCTTC. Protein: CASSLVELGLNEQFF.

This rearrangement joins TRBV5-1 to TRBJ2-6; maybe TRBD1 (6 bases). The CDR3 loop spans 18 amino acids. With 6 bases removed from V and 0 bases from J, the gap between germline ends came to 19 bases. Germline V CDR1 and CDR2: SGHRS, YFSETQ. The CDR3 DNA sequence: TGCGCCAGCACCCCTAGAGGTCAAGGGGGCTCTGGGGCCAACGTCCTGACTTTC. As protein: CASTPRGQGGSGANVLTF.

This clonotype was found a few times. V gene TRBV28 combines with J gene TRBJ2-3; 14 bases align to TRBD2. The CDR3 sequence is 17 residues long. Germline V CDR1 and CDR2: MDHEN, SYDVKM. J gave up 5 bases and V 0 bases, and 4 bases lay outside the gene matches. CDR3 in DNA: TGTGCCAGCAGTTTATGGGGACTAGCGGGAGTAGGAGATACGCAGTATTTT. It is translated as CASSLWGLAGVGDTQYF.